The 27 T cell receptor beta chains reported below all come from one sample, sequenced in a study of blood T cell repertoires in COVID-19. Here immunoSEQ multiplex PCR was the method, and the copy in TCRdb shows in-frame clones only, minus some. The data show some 120,000 clones, with approximately 68% seen just once and approximately 2.3% held by the top ten. Sequencing used peripheral blood. Every receptor here comes from a woman aged 70-85 years with acute or convalescent COVID-19.

The chain uses TRBV20-1 and TRBJ1-6; D is uncertain. V lost 3 bases, J lost 5 bases, and 11 bases lay in between. This CDR3 is built from 14 residues. CDR1 and CDR2 from the germline V gene are DFQATT and SNEGSKA (reference sequence). Written as DNA, the CDR3 is TGCAGTGCTAGTGCGGGGAGTAATAATTCACCCCTCCACTTT. It specifies CSASAGSNNSPLHF.

The table lists this clone with a few counts. CDR3 nucleotide sequence: TGTGCCAGCAGCTCGCCGGGGGATTTCTCTGAAGCTTTCTTT. Translation gives CASSSPGDFSEAFF. The J gene is TRBJ1-1, the V gene TRBV5-4, with D possibly being TRBD1 (5 bases). The ends were cut back, 3 bases at V and 6 bases at J, with 15 bases in the middle. Germline CDR1 and CDR2: SGHNT and YYREEE (reference sequence). The CDR3 spans 14 residues. The complete variable domain, with remaining parts taken from reference TRBV5-4 and TRBJ1-1, reads ETGVTQSPTHLIKTRGQQVTLRCSSQSGHNTVSWYQQALGQGPQFIFQYYREEENGRGNFPPRFSGLQFPNYSSELNVNALELDDSALYLCASSSPGDFSEAFFGQGTRLTVV.

This clone was observed a handful of times. The chain has TRBV7-6 and TRBJ2-7; a weak D match, TRBD2 (6 bases). The CDR3 length is 15 residues. The V end was cut by 5 bases, the J end by 1 base, with 15 bases between. CDR1 SGHVS and CDR2 FNYEAQ come from the germline V gene. For the CDR3, the DNA is TGTGCCAGCAGCCCTGGGGGGTGGGGATCCTACGAGCAGTACTTC. Amino acids: CASSPGGWGSYEQYF.

The chain joins TRBV5-1 to TRBJ1-4; 8 bases fit TRBD1. The trim removed 4 bases at V and 4 bases at J, leaving 3 bases unmatched. The CDR3 sequence is 14 residues long. Germline CDR1 reads SGHRS; CDR2 reads YFSETQ. CDR3 sequence (DNA): TGCGCCAGCAGCGGACAGGGTTATAATGAAAAACTGTTTTTT. This translates into CASSGQGYNEKLFF.

The rearrangement links TRBV7-2 to TRBJ1-5; TRBD1 matches at 10 bases. With V trimmed by 5 bases and J by 4 bases, 8 bases remained unmatched. CDR1 is SGHTA, CDR2 FQGNSA, per germline. CDR3 length equals 16 residues. CDR3 region: CASSPRQGADNQPQHF. As DNA, the CDR3 is TGTGCCAGCAGCCCCCGACAGGGGGCGGATAATCAGCCCCAGCATTTT.

V gene TRBV27 combines with J gene TRBJ1-1; 9 bases map to TRBD1. Unmatched junction bases numbered 7, after V lost 6 bases and J lost 2 bases. The germline V gene has CDR1 MNHEY and CDR2 SMNVEV (reference sequence). This CDR3 is 15 amino acids long. Written as DNA, the CDR3 is TGTGCCAGCAGGCAACAGGGGGCGGCTAACACTGAAGCTTTCTTT. It is translated as CASRQQGAANTEAFF.

The rearrangement links TRBV28 to TRBJ1-6, with 7 bases matching TRBD1. This CDR3 is 16 amino acids long. CDR1 and CDR2 from the germline V gene are MDHEN and SYDVKM. The junction had 12 bases not matched to a gene; V was cut back by 3 bases and J by 10 bases. The chain's CDR3 is CASSFVQGGAKSPLHF. The CDR3 region has the DNA TGTGCCAGCAGTTTCGTTCAAGGGGGCGCGAAATCACCCCTCCACTTT.

The chain employs TRBV4-1 and TRBJ1-1, with a weak D call TRBD1 (6 bases). Germline V gene data show CDR1 as MGHRA and CDR2 as YSYEKL. V was shortened by 4 bases and J by 3 bases, with 12 bases between the two germline ends. The CDR3 runs to 14 residues. DNA for the CDR3: TGCGCCAGCAGCCCAAGGGGGGGCTACACTGAAGCTTTCTTT. Protein sequence: CASSPRGGYTEAFF.

The chain uses TRBV6-2 or TRBV6-3 and TRBJ2-5; 14 positions agree with TRBD2. J gave up 4 bases and V 3 bases, and 4 bases lay outside the gene matches. The CDR3 covers 16 residues. The V gene's germline CDR1 is MNHEY and CDR2 SVGEGT. In DNA, the CDR3 is TGTGCCAGCAGTTATGGACTAGCGGGGGGTTCAGAGACCCAGTACTTC. The encoded protein is CASSYGLAGGSETQYF.

The chain joins TRBV6-2 or TRBV6-3 to TRBJ2-4; D remains ambiguous. Per the germline V gene, CDR1 is MNHEY and CDR2 is SVGEGT. V lost 2 bases and J 0 bases, leaving 11 bases between the germline ends. The CDR3 runs to 16 residues. Written as DNA, the CDR3 is TGTGCCAGCAGTTACGCCGAGTTAATAGCCAAAAACATTCAGTACTTC. Its translation: CASSYAELIAKNIQYF.

There are a few counts of this clone. The CDR3 sequence: CASSIGLAGVSYNEQFF. The CDR3 nucleotides are TGTGCCAGTAGTATAGGACTAGCGGGCGTATCCTACAATGAGCAGTTCTTC. The gene calls are TRBV19 and TRBJ2-1; 10 nucleotides match TRBD2. The CDR3 loop spans 17 amino acids. The V and J ends lost 1 base and 1 base, in that order; junction bases with no gene match: 4. The germline gives CDR1 LNHDA, CDR2 SQIVND (reference sequence).

A few counts support this clone. The chain combines TRBV6-5 with TRBJ1-5; 7 positions match TRBD1. The CDR3 runs to 14 residues. With V trimmed by 6 bases and J by 7 bases, 9 bases remained unmatched. Germline V gene sequence: CDR1 MNHEY, CDR2 SVGAGI. CDR3 region: CASSSTGYRQPQHF. The CDR3 DNA sequence: TGTGCCAGCAGCTCGACAGGGTATAGACAGCCCCAGCATTTT.

This clone was detected only a few times. The V gene is TRBV6-2 or TRBV6-3, the J gene TRBJ2-5; D might be TRBD1 (6 bases). This CDR3 is 13 amino acids long. Germline lookup yields CDR1 MNHEY and CDR2 SVGEGT. Deletions cut 4 bases from V and 5 bases from J, with 11 bases between. The CDR3 sequence: CASSFTGWETQYF. The CDR3 DNA reads TGTGCCAGCAGTTTTACAGGGTGGGAGACCCAGTACTTC.

In its sample, this clone was seen once. The CDR3 DNA reads TGTGCCAGCAGCTTATCTGGGGACAGGGAGCCGTATGGCTACACCTTC. Amino acids: CASSLSGDREPYGYTF. This chain connects TRBV11-2 to TRBJ1-2; 9 nucleotides agree with TRBD1. CDR3 length: 16 amino acids. The ends lost 2 bases at V and 5 bases at J; junction bases unmatched: 9. CDR1 is SGHAT, CDR2 FQNNGV, per germline.

Concerning this clone itself: The same CDR3 is also encoded by other DNA sequences in this sample. The chain carries TRBV5-8 and TRBJ2-7; TRBD1 matches 7 bases. The CDR3 runs to 13 residues. CDR1 SGHTS and CDR2 YDEGEE come from the germline V gene. V shed 0 bases, J shed 3 bases, and the junction held 0 bases outside the gene matches. This chain's CDR3 is CASSLGTGYEQYF. In nucleotides, the CDR3 is TGTGCCAGCAGCTTGGGGACAGGCTACGAGCAGTACTTC.

The chain joins TRBV27 to TRBJ2-7; TRBD1 agrees at 10 bases. CDR1 is MNHEY and CDR2 is SMNVEV in the germline V gene (reference sequence). The junction had 0 bases not matched to a gene; V was cut back by 4 bases and J by 3 bases. The CDR3 length is 13 residues. The CDR3: CASSWDRGYEQYF. The DNA of the CDR3 is TGTGCCAGCAGTTGGGACAGGGGCTACGAGCAGTACTTC.

The chain joins TRBV2 to TRBJ2-2; TRBD2 aligns across 7 bases. Losses at the gene ends were 3 bases for V and 5 bases for J; bases not matched to a gene: 12. The CDR3 is 17 residues long. Germline CDR1 is SNHLY and CDR2 is FYNNEI. The CDR3 sequence: CASSEFLAGGDTGELFF. The CDR3 DNA sequence: TGTGCCAGCAGTGAGTTTTTAGCGGGCGGTGATACCGGGGAGCTGTTTTTT.

The CDR3, as DNA: TGTGCCAGCAGTTACGGCGGGACCGGGGAGCTGTTTTTT. Protein sequence: CASSYGGTGELFF. The rearrangement uses TRBV6-5 and TRBJ2-2, with a possible D match to TRBD2 (5 bases). V lost 2 bases to trimming and J lost 5 bases, with 6 bases between them. CDR3 size: 13 residues. Germline CDR1 and CDR2: MNHEY and SVGAGI.

At least ten counts were recorded for this clone. This sequence joins TRBV5-5 and TRBJ2-7; TRBD1 is a possible D gene (5 bases). The germline V gene encodes CDR1 SGHKS and CDR2 YYEKEE (reference sequence). This CDR3 region has 13 residues. Trimming pared 0 bases from V and 5 bases from J, leaving 9 bases between. The CDR3 spells CASSLVFRDEQYF. CDR3 DNA: TGTGCCAGCAGCTTGGTTTTCAGGGACGAGCAGTACTTC.

As concerns this clone: Other nucleotide sequences in the sample specify the same CDR3. CDR3 coding DNA: TGTGCCAGCAGTTACACAGGCAGCTCCTACGAGCAGTACTTC. This encodes CASSYTGSSYEQYF. The chain couples TRBV6-5 to TRBJ2-7, with D possibly being TRBD1 (5 bases). Germline CDR1 MNHEY, CDR2 SVGAGI. Trimming took 2 bases from V and 0 from J, leaving 8 bases between them. The CDR3 is 14 residues long.

This CDR3 is CASSFQQGWGYEQYF. The CDR3 coding sequence is TGTGCCAGCAGTTTCCAACAGGGTTGGGGCTACGAGCAGTACTTC. The chain recombines TRBV6-5 with TRBJ2-7; D possibly corresponds to TRBD1 (6 bases). The CDR3 is 15 amino acids. V was clipped by 4 bases and J by 3 bases, with 16 bases between them. The germline gives CDR1 MNHEY, CDR2 SVGAGI.

J is TRBJ2-5 and V is TRBV4-3, with D maybe TRBD2 (6 bases). CDR1 is LGHNA, CDR2 YSLEER, per germline. The CDR3 consists of 13 residues. The V and J ends lost 5 bases and 4 bases respectively, with 11 bases between them. This CDR3 is CASSLRRGETQYF. CDR3 DNA sequence: TGCGCCAGCAGCTTAAGGCGGGGAGAGACCCAGTACTTC.

Comments on this clone: Germline and junction disagree at one end, which may indicate a read error. The V call is TRBV28, the J call TRBJ1-2; 7 bases are a match to TRBD1. The CDR3 length is 14 residues. Germline V gene sequence: CDR1 MDHEN, CDR2 SYDVKM. CDR3 in amino acids: CASSRPGQSYDYAF. The CDR3 DNA sequence: TGTGCCAGCAGTCGACCGGGACAGTCCTATGACTACGCCTTC.

V and J are TRBV4-3 and TRBJ1-5; weak D call: TRBD1 (6 bases). This CDR3 region has 16 residues. The germline CDR1 and CDR2 sequences are LGHNA and YSLEER. Trimming took 0 bases from V and 7 from J, leaving 16 bases between them. Here the CDR3 reads CASSQDAAGGGQPQHF. In DNA form, the CDR3 reads TGCGCCAGCAGCCAAGATGCTGCGGGGGGCGGCCAGCCCCAGCATTTT.

The rearrangement joins TRBV2 to TRBJ1-2, with D perhaps matching TRBD1 (5 bases). V gave up 3 bases and J gave up 3 bases, with 8 bases separating them. Looked up from germline, CDR1 is SNHLY and CDR2 is FYNNEI. The CDR3 length is 13 residues. This CDR3 is CASSDQGHYGYTF. The DNA for the CDR3 is TGTGCCAGCAGTGACCAGGGTCACTATGGCTACACCTTC.

This clone has just a few counts. CDR3 in DNA: TGTGCCAGCAGTGAGGGACAGGGGGCAGATACGCAGTATTTT. This translates into CASSEGQGADTQYF. This sequence joins TRBV6-4 and TRBJ2-3; 11 bases are shared with TRBD1. The germline CDR1 and CDR2 sequences are MRHNA and SNTAGT. Unmatched junction bases numbered 0, after V lost 3 bases and J lost 4 bases. CDR3 length: 14 amino acids.

This clone was detected a few times. This chain joins TRBV5-1 and TRBJ1-2, with 11 positions matching TRBD1. The V gene's germline CDR1 is SGHRS and CDR2 YFSETQ. CDR3 length: 15 residues. The V segment lost 6 bases and the J segment 6 bases; nucleotides outside the gene matches: 10. As DNA, the CDR3 is TGCGCCAGCAAAAGGACAGGGGGCGAAGATAATGGCTACACCTTC. Its protein product is CASKRTGGEDNGYTF.